This TCR beta chain originates from a study of spatial heterogeneity in lung cancer. Study in general: Strongly correlated with TCR transcript counts in tumor regions was a T cell module score, which was a transcriptional module score calculated from matched bulk RNA-seq.

Study results and caveats: Expanded alpha and beta TCR counts within tumors tracked tumor mutation counts.

The germline CDR1 and CDR2 sequences are LNHDA and SQIVND (reference sequence). Between the trimmed V and J ends, which lost 5 bases and 7 bases, there was a span of 17 bases. The CDR3 runs to 15 residues. The study tagged each TCR cDNA molecule with a unique molecular identifier. Using its own MiXCR run on the 5' RACE reads, TCRdb lists one record per CDR3 protein. Here the sample spans some 9,800 distinct CDR3 sequences, approximately 50% being singletons. Stated time point: sample taken at primary tumor resection. A remark on this clonotype: Antigen specificity is unknown. Since the library was made to target alpha chains, this beta chain is a stray read and its abundance is not meaningful.

The origin of this receptor is a female donor with early-stage non-small cell lung cancer. This chain links TRBV19 with TRBJ2-2, with D possibly matching TRBD1 (6 bases). The specimen comprised lung tumor tissue, sampled at surgery. The CDR3 here is CASSPNRVWSGELFF. As DNA, the CDR3 is TGTGCCAGTAGTCCTAACAGGGTGTGGAGCGGGGAGCTGTTTTTT.